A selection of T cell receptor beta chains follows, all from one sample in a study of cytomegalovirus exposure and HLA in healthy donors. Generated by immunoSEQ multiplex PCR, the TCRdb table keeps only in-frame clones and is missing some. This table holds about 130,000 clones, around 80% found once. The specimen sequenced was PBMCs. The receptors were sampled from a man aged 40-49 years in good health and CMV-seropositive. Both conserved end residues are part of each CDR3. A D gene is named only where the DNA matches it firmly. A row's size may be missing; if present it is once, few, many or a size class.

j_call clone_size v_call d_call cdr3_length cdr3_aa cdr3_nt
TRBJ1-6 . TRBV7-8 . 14 CASSGGQSVSPLHF TGTGCCAGCAGCGGTGGACAGTCGGTTTCACCCCTCCACTTT
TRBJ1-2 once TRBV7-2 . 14 CASSLGTGWGGYTF TGTGCCAGCAGCTTAGGCACAGGTTGGGGTGGCTACACCTTC
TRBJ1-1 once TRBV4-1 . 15 CASSQGSQGSTEAFF TGCGCCAGCAGCCAAGGGAGCCAGGGTTCCACTGAAGCTTTCTTT
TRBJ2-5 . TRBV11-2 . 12 CASSLGRETQYF TGTGCCAGCAGCTTAGGCAGAGAGACCCAGTACTTC
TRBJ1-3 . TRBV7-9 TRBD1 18 CASSLGQGLRRVKNTIYF TGTGCCAGCAGCTTGGGACAGGGCCTCCGGAGGGTTAAAAACACCATATATTTT
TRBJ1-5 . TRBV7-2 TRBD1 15 CASSPGTAVNQPQHF TGTGCCAGCAGCCCCGGGACAGCAGTTAATCAGCCCCAGCATTTT
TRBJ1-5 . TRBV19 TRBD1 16 CASTGQGLPSNQPQHF TGTGCCAGTACTGGACAGGGGTTACCCAGCAATCAGCCCCAGCATTTT
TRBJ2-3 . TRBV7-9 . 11 CASRGEDTQYF TGTGCCAGCAGGGGAGAAGATACGCAGTATTTT
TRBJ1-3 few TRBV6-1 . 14 CASTPGGDGNTIYF TGTGCCAGCACCCCGGGAGGGGACGGAAACACCATATATTTT
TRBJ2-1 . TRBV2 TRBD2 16 CASWGTSGSRHNEQFF TGTGCCAGCTGGGGGACTAGCGGGAGTCGGCACAATGAGCAGTTCTTC
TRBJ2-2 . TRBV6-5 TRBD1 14 CASSYSPGGRELFF TGTGCCAGCAGTTACTCTCCAGGGGGCAGGGAGCTGTTTTTT
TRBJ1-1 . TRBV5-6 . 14 CASRGGALNTEAFF TGTGCCAGCAGGGGGGGGGCCCTGAACACTGAAGCTTTCTTT
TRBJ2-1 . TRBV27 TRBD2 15 CASTIAGGDYNEQFF TGTGCCAGCACTATAGCGGGAGGGGACTACAATGAGCAGTTCTTC
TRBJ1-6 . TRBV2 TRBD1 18 CASSVWDRASSYNSPLHF TGTGCCAGCAGTGTTTGGGACAGAGCGAGCTCCTATAATTCACCCCTCCACTTT
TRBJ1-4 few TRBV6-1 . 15 CASRRNRATNEKLFF TGTGCCAGCAGGAGAAACAGGGCAACTAATGAAAAACTGTTTTTT
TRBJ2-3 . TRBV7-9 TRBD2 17 CASSSLAGGGVSDTQYF TGTGCCAGCAGCTCCTTAGCGGGAGGCGGGGTGTCAGATACGCAGTATTTT
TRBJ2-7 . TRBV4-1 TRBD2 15 CASSRRTRGFYEQYF TGCGCCAGCAGCCGCCGGACTAGAGGTTTCTACGAGCAGTACTTC
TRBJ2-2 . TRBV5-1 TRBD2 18 CASSEGLAAYANTGELFF TGCGCCAGCAGCGAGGGACTAGCGGCCTACGCGAACACCGGGGAGCTGTTTTTT
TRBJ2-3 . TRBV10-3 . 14 CAIKLAPPGATQYF TGTGCCATCAAGCTTGCCCCGCCTGGAGCTACGCAGTATTTT
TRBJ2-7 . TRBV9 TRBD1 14 CASSVGGGKYEQYF TGTGCCAGCAGCGTAGGAGGGGGCAAGTACGAGCAGTACTTC
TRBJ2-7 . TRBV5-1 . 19 CASSSGLYSGSALGYEQYF TGCGCCAGCAGCTCGGGCTTGTATTCGGGATCTGCACTCGGCTACGAGCAGTACTTC
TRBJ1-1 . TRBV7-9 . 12 CSSSLARAEAFF TGTTCCAGCAGCTTAGCCAGGGCTGAAGCTTTCTTT
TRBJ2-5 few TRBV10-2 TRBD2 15 CASSGLAGAGSAQYF TGCGCCAGCTCAGGACTAGCGGGAGCCGGGTCGGCCCAGTACTTC
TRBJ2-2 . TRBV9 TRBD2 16 CASSISGRGNTGELFF TGTGCCAGCAGCATTAGCGGGAGGGGGAACACCGGGGAGCTGTTTTTT